The clone carrying this T cell receptor (beta chain) was seen ten or more times. Its antigen is undetermined. This sample is drawn from a study of read filtering for tumor transcriptome and immune sequencing. Study overall: TCR-mapped reads were about 4.05 to 11 million with IR-seq versus roughly 75 to 1,400 with RNA-seq.

Study findings and constraints: This fraction held mixed bone marrow immune cells after CD138-negative sorting. Correlation between methods rose after single-read clonotypes were removed.

This library used approximately 0.4 ug RNA and molecular barcoded adaptors spanning alpha/delta and beta/gamma chains. Via MiXCR, TCRdb re-called the reads, giving one row per CDR3 protein. Altogether 50,000 or so distinct CDR3 sequences are present, roughly a fifth being singletons, with the ten largest covering 15%. Germline values: CDR1 MNHNS, CDR2 SASEGT. V was clipped by 4 bases and J by 1 base, with 6 bases between them. There are 13 residues in the CDR3. At the time of active disease, bone marrow was collected from every patient. The chain is built from TRBV6-1 and TRBJ2-3; D is ambiguous. The sequencing sample was made of a population of CD138-negative cells sorted from bone marrow. This clonotype was obtained from a donor at least 40 years old with multiple myeloma. The CDR3 sequence is CASSARGTDTQYF. CDR3 coding DNA: TGTGCCAGCAGTGCCCGGGGCACAGATACGCAGTATTTT.